The 5 T cell receptor beta chains given below trace back to one sample, sequenced in a study of breast tumors, draining lymph nodes, adjacent tissues. TCRdb fed the multiplex PCR reads into MiXCR, producing one record per CDR3 protein. The sample shows approximately 15,000 distinct CDR3 sequences, approximately 57% of them seen only once. Sequenced input: tumor-adjacent breast tissue. All receptors come from a female donor with breast cancer. Some clones in this sample may be carry-over from other donors' samples.

The CDR3 DNA reads TGTGCCAGCAGCCCAGGGAGGGGGAGAGGATCAGATACGCAGTATTTT. Amino acid sequence: CASSPGRGRGSDTQYF. J is TRBJ2-3 and V is TRBV7-3; possible D gene TRBD2, 7 bases. The V and J ends lost 5 bases and 4 bases respectively, with 19 bases between them. The germline CDR1 and CDR2 sequences are SGHTA and FQGTGA. This CDR3 has 16 residues.

This clonotype has a handful of counts. CDR3 protein: CASSLYPGANVLTF. The DNA of the CDR3 is TGTGCCAGCAGCTTATACCCTGGGGCCAACGTCCTGACTTTC. The chain joins TRBV7-2 to TRBJ2-6; D unclear. Between the trimmed V and J ends, which lost 2 bases and 2 bases, there was a span of 4 bases. Germline CDR1 is SGHTA and CDR2 is FQGNSA. The CDR3 sequence is 14 residues long.

By proportion, this clonotype is medium-sized. The V gene is TRBV9, the J gene TRBJ2-3; D unclear. The germline V gene has CDR1 SGDLS and CDR2 YYNGEE. Trimming took off 4 bases at V and 2 bases at J, with 11 bases between the two ends. This CDR3 is 14 amino acids long. The CDR3 loop is CASSRVALTDTQYF. DNA for the CDR3: TGTGCCAGCAGCCGCGTGGCCCTCACAGATACGCAGTATTTT.

This clonotype was recorded at least ten times. Germline is not matched at one junction end, which may reflect a read error. The V and J genes are TRBV6-5 and TRBJ2-3; the D is unclear. Germline CDR1 MNHEY, CDR2 SVGAGI. The CDR3 consists of 17 residues. CDR3 amino acids: CASSHSLEFVGTDTQYF. CDR3 bases: TGTGCCAGCAGTCACTCTCTCGAGTTTGTGGGCACAGATACGCAGTATTTT.

About this clonotype: This may be a read error: a much more frequent sequence differs by one nucleotide. The chain combines TRBV6-6 with TRBJ1-1; D may be TRBD1 (6 bases). The germline V gene has CDR1 MNHNY and CDR2 SVGAGI (reference sequence). The CDR3 has 12 amino acids. Trimming pared 2 bases from V and 12 bases from J, leaving 13 bases between. The CDR3 DNA follows: TGTGCCAGCAGTTACGACGGGGGCAAGCCTTTCTTT. Its protein is CASSYDGGKPFF.